This is a list of T cell receptor beta chains from one sample in a study of OX40 agonist ivuxolimab in advanced cancers. Libraries were prepared by immunoSEQ multiplex PCR; TCRdb keeps only in-frame clonotypes and omits some of them. The sample consists of 55,000 to 80,000 clones, about four fifths of them appearing once. Material: CD4+ or CD8+ T cells sorted from blood, obtained in a trial of the OX40 agonist ivuxolimab. The receptors were gathered from an adult with an advanced solid tumor such as melanoma, head and neck, liver or kidney cancer. CDR3s include the opening cysteine and the closing phenylalanine or tryptophan. D genes are given only for firm matches. Not every row has a clone size; where given, it reads once, few, many or a size class.

v_call: TRBV19; j_call: TRBJ2-7; d_call: NA; clone_size: NA; cdr3_nt: TGTGCCAGTAGTATTCTCCCCGGCCGGACCGGCCACGACGAGCAGTACTTC; cdr3_aa: CASSILPGRTGHDEQYF
v_call: TRBV5-4; j_call: TRBJ1-3; d_call: NA; clone_size: NA; cdr3_nt: TGTGCCAGCAGCGTGGCCTCTGGAAACACCATATATTTT; cdr3_aa: CASSVASGNTIYF
v_call: TRBV5-1; j_call: TRBJ2-7; d_call: NA; clone_size: NA; cdr3_nt: TGCGCCAGCAGCTTGGAGGTTCGGGTCGGAGGACTGTACGAGCAGTACTTC; cdr3_aa: CASSLEVRVGGLYEQYF
v_call: TRBV7-6; j_call: TRBJ2-2; d_call: TRBD1; clone_size: NA; cdr3_nt: TGTGCCAGCAGCCGTGCTGGGACAGGGGTCACCGGGGAGCTGTTTTTT; cdr3_aa: CASSRAGTGVTGELFF
v_call: TRBV30; j_call: TRBJ1-4; d_call: TRBD1; clone_size: large; cdr3_nt: TGTGCCTGGAGCAGGGGGTTGGATGAAAAACTGTTTTTT; cdr3_aa: CAWSRGLDEKLFF
v_call: TRBV2; j_call: TRBJ1-2; d_call: TRBD1; clone_size: NA; cdr3_nt: TGTGCCAGCAGGGCGGGACAGTCCTGGGAGGGCTACACCTTC; cdr3_aa: CASRAGQSWEGYTF
v_call: TRBV4-1; j_call: TRBJ1-4; d_call: TRBD1; clone_size: NA; cdr3_nt: TGCGCCAGCAGCCCCCTGACAGGGGGCCTCGAAAAACTGTTTTTT; cdr3_aa: CASSPLTGGLEKLFF
v_call: TRBV5-1; j_call: TRBJ2-1; d_call: TRBD1; clone_size: once; cdr3_nt: TGCGCCAGCAGCTTGGCCTTCACAGGGGGCTCCTACAATGAGCAGTTCTTC; cdr3_aa: CASSLAFTGGSYNEQFF
v_call: TRBV29-1; j_call: TRBJ1-1; d_call: NA; clone_size: NA; cdr3_nt: TGCAGCGTTGACGTGTCAGGGGCGCAGTCGAACACTGAAGCTTTCTTT; cdr3_aa: CSVDVSGAQSNTEAFF
v_call: TRBV7-2; j_call: TRBJ2-1; d_call: TRBD2; clone_size: NA; cdr3_nt: TGTGCCAGCAGCTTATGGCGGGGGAGAGACAATGAGCAGTTCTTC; cdr3_aa: CASSLWRGRDNEQFF
v_call: TRBV9; j_call: TRBJ2-2; d_call: NA; clone_size: NA; cdr3_nt: TGTGCCAGCAGCGAGGGGGGTTGGGCGAACACCGGGGAGCTGTTTTTT; cdr3_aa: CASSEGGWANTGELFF
v_call: TRBV7-2; j_call: TRBJ1-3; d_call: NA; clone_size: once; cdr3_nt: TGTGCCAGCAGCTCCCAAGGGGCTGGAAACACCATATATTTT; cdr3_aa: CASSSQGAGNTIYF
v_call: TRBV19; j_call: TRBJ2-1; d_call: TRBD2; clone_size: once; cdr3_nt: TGTGCCAGTAGTATAGGGGCCGGGGGGTACAATGAGCAGTTCTTC; cdr3_aa: CASSIGAGGYNEQFF
v_call: TRBV5-1; j_call: TRBJ2-5; d_call: NA; clone_size: NA; cdr3_nt: TGCGCCAGCAGCTTGGCTACAGTAGGCGAGACCCAGTACTTC; cdr3_aa: CASSLATVGETQYF
v_call: TRBV9; j_call: TRBJ2-1; d_call: TRBD1; clone_size: NA; cdr3_nt: TGTGCCAGCAGCGTAGAAGGGACAGGGTTAAATGAGCAGTTCTTC; cdr3_aa: CASSVEGTGLNEQFF
v_call: TRBV29-1; j_call: TRBJ1-4; d_call: NA; clone_size: NA; cdr3_nt: TGCAGCGTTGATGAGGGCCAAGGTGAAAAACTGTTTTTT; cdr3_aa: CSVDEGQGEKLFF
v_call: TRBV29-1; j_call: TRBJ2-6; d_call: NA; clone_size: NA; cdr3_nt: TGCAGCGCTGGGGGGCGAGGGGCCAACGTCCTGACTTTC; cdr3_aa: CSAGGRGANVLTF
v_call: TRBV5-6; j_call: TRBJ2-5; d_call: TRBD1; clone_size: NA; cdr3_nt: TGTGCCAGCAGCTTGGGACAGGGGATTGGAGAGACCCAGTACTTC; cdr3_aa: CASSLGQGIGETQYF
v_call: TRBV29-1; j_call: TRBJ2-3; d_call: TRBD2; clone_size: NA; cdr3_nt: TGCAGCGGGCGGGGGGCTAGCACAGATACGCAGTATTTT; cdr3_aa: CSGRGASTDTQYF
v_call: TRBV30; j_call: TRBJ1-4; d_call: NA; clone_size: few; cdr3_nt: TGTGCCTGGAGTATGTCAGGGAATGAAAAACTGTTTTTT; cdr3_aa: CAWSMSGNEKLFF
v_call: TRBV6-1; j_call: TRBJ1-1; d_call: TRBD1; clone_size: NA; cdr3_nt: TGTGCCAGCAATTACAGGGGAAGCAGCACTGAAGCTTTCTTT; cdr3_aa: CASNYRGSSTEAFF
v_call: TRBV19; j_call: TRBJ1-1; d_call: TRBD1; clone_size: NA; cdr3_nt: TGTGCCAGTAAGACAGGGGTGAACACTGAAGCTTTCTTT; cdr3_aa: CASKTGVNTEAFF
v_call: TRBV20-1; j_call: TRBJ2-7; d_call: NA; clone_size: NA; cdr3_nt: TGCAGTGCTAGAGTTAAGAACGAGCAGTACTTC; cdr3_aa: CSARVKNEQYF
v_call: TRBV6-1; j_call: TRBJ1-6; d_call: NA; clone_size: NA; cdr3_nt: TGTGCCAGCAACGAGGGACGTAATTCACCCCTCCACTTT; cdr3_aa: CASNEGRNSPLHF
v_call: TRBV9; j_call: TRBJ1-2; d_call: TRBD1; clone_size: few; cdr3_nt: TGTGCCAGCAGCGGCAGGACAGGGGCTGGCTACACCTTC; cdr3_aa: CASSGRTGAGYTF
v_call: TRBV6-1; j_call: TRBJ2-1; d_call: NA; clone_size: NA; cdr3_nt: TGTGCCAGCTACGATGATAGGGGCAATGAGCAGTTCTTC; cdr3_aa: CASYDDRGNEQFF